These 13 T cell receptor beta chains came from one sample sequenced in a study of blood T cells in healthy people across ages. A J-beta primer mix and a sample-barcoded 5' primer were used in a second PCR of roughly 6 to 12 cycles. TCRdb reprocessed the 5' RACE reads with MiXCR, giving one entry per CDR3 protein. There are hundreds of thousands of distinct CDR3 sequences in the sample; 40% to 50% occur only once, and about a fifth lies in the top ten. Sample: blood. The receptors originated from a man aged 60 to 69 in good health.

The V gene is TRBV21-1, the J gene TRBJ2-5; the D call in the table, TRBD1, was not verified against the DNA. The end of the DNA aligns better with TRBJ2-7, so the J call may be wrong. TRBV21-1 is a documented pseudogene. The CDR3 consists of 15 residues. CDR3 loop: CAGSNFDRDSYEQYF. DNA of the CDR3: TGTGCCGGCAGCAATTTTGACCGGGACAGTTACGAGCAGTACTTC.

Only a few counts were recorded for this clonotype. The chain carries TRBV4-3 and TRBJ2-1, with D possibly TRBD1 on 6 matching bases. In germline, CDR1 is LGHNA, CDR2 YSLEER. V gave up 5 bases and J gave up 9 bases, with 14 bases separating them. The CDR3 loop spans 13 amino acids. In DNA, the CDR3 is TGCGCCAGCAGCGCAAATCCGGACAGTGAGCAGTTCTTC. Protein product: CASSANPDSEQFF.

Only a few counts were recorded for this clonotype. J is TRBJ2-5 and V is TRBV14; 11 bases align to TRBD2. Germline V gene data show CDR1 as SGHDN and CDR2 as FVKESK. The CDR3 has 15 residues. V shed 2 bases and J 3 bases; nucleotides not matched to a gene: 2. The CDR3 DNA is TGTGCCAGCAGCCAAACGGGACTAGCGGAAGAGACCCAGTACTTC. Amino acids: CASSQTGLAEETQYF.

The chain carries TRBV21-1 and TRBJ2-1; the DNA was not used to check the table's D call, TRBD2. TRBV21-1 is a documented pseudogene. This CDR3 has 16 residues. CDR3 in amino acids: CASSTKSRPLGNEQFF. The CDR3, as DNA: TGTGCCAGCAGCACTAAATCGAGGCCCCTCGGGAATGAGCAGTTCTTC.

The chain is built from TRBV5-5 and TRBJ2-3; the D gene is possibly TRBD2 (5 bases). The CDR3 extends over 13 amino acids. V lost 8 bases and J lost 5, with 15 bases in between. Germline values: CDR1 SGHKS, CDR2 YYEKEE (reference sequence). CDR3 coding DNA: TGTGCCAGTGCCCGAGCGGAGGTAGATACGCAGTATTTT. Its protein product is CASARAEVDTQYF.

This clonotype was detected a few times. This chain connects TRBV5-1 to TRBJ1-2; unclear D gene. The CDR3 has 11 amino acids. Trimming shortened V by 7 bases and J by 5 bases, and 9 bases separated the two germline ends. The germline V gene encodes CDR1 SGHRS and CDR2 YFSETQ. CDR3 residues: CASGDPYGYTF. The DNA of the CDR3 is TGCGCCAGCGGTGACCCGTATGGCTACACCTTC.

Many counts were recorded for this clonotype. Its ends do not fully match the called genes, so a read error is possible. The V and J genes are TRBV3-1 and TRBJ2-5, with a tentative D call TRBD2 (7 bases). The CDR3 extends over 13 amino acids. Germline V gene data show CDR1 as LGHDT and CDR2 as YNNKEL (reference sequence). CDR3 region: CASSQGGVETQYF. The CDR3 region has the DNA TGCGCCAGCAGCCAAGGGGGGGTTGAGACCCAGTACTTC.

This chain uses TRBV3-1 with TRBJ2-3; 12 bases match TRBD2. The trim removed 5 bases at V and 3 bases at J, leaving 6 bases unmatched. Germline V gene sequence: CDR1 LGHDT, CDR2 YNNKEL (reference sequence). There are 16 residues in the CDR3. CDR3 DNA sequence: TGTGCCAGCAGCTTCACTAGCGGGGGGATGACAGATACGCAGTATTTT. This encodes CASSFTSGGMTDTQYF.

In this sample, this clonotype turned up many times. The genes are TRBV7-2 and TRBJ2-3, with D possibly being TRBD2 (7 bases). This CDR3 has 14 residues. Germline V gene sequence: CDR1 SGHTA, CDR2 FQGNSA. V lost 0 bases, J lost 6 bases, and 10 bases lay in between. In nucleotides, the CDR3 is TGTGCCAGCAGCTTAGCGGGGGGGCGTGATACGCAGTATTTT. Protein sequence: CASSLAGGRDTQYF.

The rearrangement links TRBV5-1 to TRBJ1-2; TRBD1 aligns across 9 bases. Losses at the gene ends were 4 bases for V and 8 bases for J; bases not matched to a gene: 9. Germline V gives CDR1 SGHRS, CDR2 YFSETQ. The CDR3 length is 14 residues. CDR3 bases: TGCGCCAGCAGCCCGGGACAGGGAATGGAGGGCTACACCTTC. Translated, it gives CASSPGQGMEGYTF.

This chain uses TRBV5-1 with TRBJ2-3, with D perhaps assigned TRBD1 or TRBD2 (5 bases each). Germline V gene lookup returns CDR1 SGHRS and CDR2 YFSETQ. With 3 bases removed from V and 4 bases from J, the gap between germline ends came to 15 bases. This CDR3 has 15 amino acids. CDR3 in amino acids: CASSWGRGRADTQYF. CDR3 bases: TGCGCCAGCAGCTGGGGACGGGGTAGAGCAGATACGCAGTATTTT. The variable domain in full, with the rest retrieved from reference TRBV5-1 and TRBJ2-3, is KAGVTQTPRYLIKTRGQQVTLSCSPISGHRSVSWYQQTPGQGLQFLFEYFSETQRNKGNFPGRFSGRQFSNSRSEMNVSTLELGDSALYLCASSWGRGRADTQYFGPGTRLTVL.

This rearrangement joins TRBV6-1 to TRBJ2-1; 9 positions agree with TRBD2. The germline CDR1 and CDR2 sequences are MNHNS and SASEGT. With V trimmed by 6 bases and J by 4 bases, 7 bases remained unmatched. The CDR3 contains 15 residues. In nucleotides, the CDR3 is TGTGCCAGCAGCTATTCTAGCGGGGTTTACAATGAGCAGTTCTTC. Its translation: CASSYSSGVYNEQFF.

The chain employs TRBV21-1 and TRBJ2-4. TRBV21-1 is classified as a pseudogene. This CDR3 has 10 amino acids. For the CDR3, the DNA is TGTGCCAGCAGGGCGGACATTCAGTACTTC. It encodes CASRADIQYF.